This TCR beta chain was identified in a study of cytotoxic CD8 clonotypes in ibrutinib-treated CLL. Whole-study results and caveats: On treatment, the uncommon public clonotypes contracted or remained stable.

Clones were sequenced by immunoSEQ multiplex PCR, and TCRdb holds only the in-frame ones, with some missing. The sample records some 300,000 clones, more than 65% being singletons. About 1.9 micrograms of genomic DNA (from cryopreserved PBMCs) were used for TCR beta libraries. In regard to this clone: Antigen specificity is unknown.

This receptor was taken from a human donor with chronic lymphocytic leukemia. The source material was PBMCs, sampled before ibrutinib treatment.

The CDR3 DNA sequence: TGTGCCAGCAGCTTGGGATATAGTTGGGAGACCCAGTACTTC. Its translation: CASSLGYSWETQYF. The rearrangement joins TRBV5-4 to TRBJ2-5; D call uncertain. The V end was cut by 0 bases, the J end by 5 bases, with 11 bases between. The CDR3 has 14 residues. Germline V lookup: CDR1 SGHNT, CDR2 YYREEE (reference sequence). Supplemented by reference TRBV5-4 and TRBJ2-5, the full variable domain reads ETGVTQSPTHLIKTRGQQVTLRCSSQSGHNTVSWYQQALGQGPQFIFQYYREEENGRGNFPPRFSGLQFPNYSSELNVNALELDDSALYLCASSLGYSWETQYFGPGTRLLVL.